The present entry profiles one T cell receptor (beta chain) with its context. Its antigen remains unknown. This sample stems from a study of T cell responses to AZD1222 COVID-19 vaccine. Clones were read by immunoSEQ multiplex PCR, and TCRdb kept only the in-frame ones, dropping some. The sample yields around 200,000 clones, 88% seen once. General observations from the study: Repertoires were collected only later (after the peak T cell response had occurred).

The V end was cut by 0 bases, the J end by 5 bases, with 11 bases between. Per germline, CDR1 MNHNS and CDR2 SASEGT. The CDR3 is 15 residues long. Specimen: peripheral blood, collected on day 0 of AZD1222 vaccination. The source is an adult in good health. The rearrangement uses TRBV6-1 and TRBJ1-5, with unresolved D. For the CDR3, the DNA is TGTGCCAGCAGTGAAGCTAGCAGGTCCCATCAGCCCCAGCATTTT. It yields the protein CASSEASRSHQPQHF.